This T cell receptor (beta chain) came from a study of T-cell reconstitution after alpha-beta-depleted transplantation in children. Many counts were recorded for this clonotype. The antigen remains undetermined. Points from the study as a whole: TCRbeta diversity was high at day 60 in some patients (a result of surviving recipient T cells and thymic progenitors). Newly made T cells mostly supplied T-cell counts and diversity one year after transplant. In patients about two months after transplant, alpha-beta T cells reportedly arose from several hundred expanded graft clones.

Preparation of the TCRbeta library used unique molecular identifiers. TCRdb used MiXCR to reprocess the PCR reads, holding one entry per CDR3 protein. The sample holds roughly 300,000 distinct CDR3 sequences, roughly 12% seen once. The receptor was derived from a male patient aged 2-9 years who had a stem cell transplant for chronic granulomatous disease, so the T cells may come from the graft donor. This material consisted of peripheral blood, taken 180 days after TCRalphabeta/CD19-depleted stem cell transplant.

CDR3 protein: CASSLKRRYNEQFF. For the CDR3, the DNA is TGTGCCAGCAGTTTAAAGCGGAGATACAATGAGCAGTTCTTC. The V call is TRBV12-3 or TRBV12-4, the J call TRBJ2-1, with D perhaps matching TRBD2 (5 bases). The V end was cut by 2 bases, the J end by 4 bases, with 9 bases between. This CDR3 is built from 14 residues.